This is a list of T cell receptor beta chains from one sample in a study of CD8+CD57+ T cells in acquired aplastic anemia. TCRdb called the reads again in MiXCR, with one record for every CDR3 protein. This table holds about 210,000 distinct CDR3 sequences, over 55% found once. The material sequenced was sorted CD4+, CD8+, or CD8+CD57+ T cells (not recorded which) from PBMCs. The source is a human donor in good health. CDR3s include the opening cysteine and the closing phenylalanine or tryptophan. A D gene is named only where the DNA matches it firmly. The size of a clone is reported for some rows only, either as once, few or many, or as a class for expanded clones.

d_call | j_call | clone_size | v_call | cdr3_aa | cdr3_nt
TRBD1 | TRBJ1-1 | . | TRBV10-2 | CASRADRVINTEAFF | TGCGCCAGCAGGGCCGACAGGGTCATTAACACTGAAGCTTTCTTT
TRBD1 | TRBJ1-4 | . | TRBV9 | CASSETGDLNEKLFF | TGTGCCAGCAGCGAGACAGGGGACCTTAACGAAAAACTGTTTTTT
TRBD1 | TRBJ2-3 | . | TRBV7-9 | CALDRPSTDTQYF | TGTGCCCTGGACAGGCCTAGCACAGATACGCAGTATTTT
. | TRBJ1-1 | once | TRBV10-3 | CASRPAPGGEAFF | TGTGCCAGCCGTCCCGCGCCGGGTGGTGAAGCTTTCTTT
TRBD1 | TRBJ2-1 | few | TRBV12-5 | CASGFSPPRDREDEQFF | TGTGCTAGTGGTTTCTCGCCCCCCCGGGACAGGGAGGATGAGCAGTTCTTC
. | TRBJ1-5 | many | TRBV9 | CASSVGTGGQPQHF | TGTGCCAGCAGCGTAGGAACGGGAGGGCAGCCCCAGCATTTT
. | TRBJ2-2 | once | TRBV2 | CASGVEGGGTGELFF | TGTGCCAGCGGGGTAGAAGGCGGAGGCACCGGGGAGCTGTTTTTT
. | TRBJ2-7 | . | TRBV2 | CASNGGPYEQYF | TGTGCCAGCAACGGCGGCCCCTACGAGCAGTACTTC
. | TRBJ1-1 | few | TRBV29-1 | CSVVAVFPEAFF | TGCAGCGTTGTCGCGGTGTTCCCTGAAGCTTTCTTT
. | TRBJ2-7 | many | TRBV6-5 | CASSYSRYTAYEQYF | TGTGCCAGCAGTTACTCACGATATACCGCCTACGAGCAGTACTTC
. | TRBJ2-2 | . | TRBV29-1 | CSVRLGHLKNTGELFF | TGCAGCGTGAGACTAGGACACCTCAAGAACACCGGGGAGCTGTTTTTT
TRBD1 | TRBJ1-1 | . | TRBV9 | CASSVDFLSYEQGVTEAFF | TGTGCCAGCAGCGTAGACTTCTTAAGTTACGAGCAGGGGGTCACTGAAGCTTTCTTT
. | TRBJ1-2 | . | TRBV7-3 | CASPVTAPPRYGYTF | TGTGCCAGCCCCGTGACAGCACCCCCGAGGTATGGCTACACCTTC
TRBD2 | TRBJ2-7 | . | TRBV7-6 | CASSSGLAGTNEQYF | TGTGCCAGCAGCTCGGGACTAGCGGGAACAAACGAGCAGTACTTC
TRBD1 | TRBJ1-1 | few | TRBV5-1 | CASSLAGDRGTEAFF | TGCGCCAGCAGCTTGGCCGGGGACAGGGGAACTGAAGCTTTCTTT
. | TRBJ1-6 | . | TRBV29-1 | CSVAFYENSPLHF | TGCAGCGTCGCTTTCTACGAGAATTCACCCCTCCACTTT
. | TRBJ2-7 | . | TRBV11-2 | CASRIWGPNSYEQYF | TGTGCCAGCAGGATATGGGGGCCGAACTCCTACGAGCAGTACTTC
. | TRBJ1-1 | many | TRBV19 | CASSHPGAYTEAFF | TGTGCCAGTAGTCACCCAGGGGCTTACACTGAAGCTTTCTTT
. | TRBJ2-6 | . | TRBV19 | CASTWTGGANVLTF | TGTGCCAGTACATGGACGGGTGGGGCCAACGTCCTGACTTTC
. | TRBJ2-7 | many | TRBV5-6 | CASSLAPGPYEQYF | TGTGCCAGCAGCTTGGCCCCGGGACCGTACGAGCAGTACTTC
. | TRBJ2-7 | . | TRBV7-9 | CASSLEDRFYEQYF | TGTGCCAGCAGCTTAGAGGACCGATTCTACGAGCAGTACTTC
. | TRBJ2-7 | . | TRBV4-2 | CASSHQTGEQYF | TGTGCCAGCAGCCACCAGACCGGCGAGCAGTACTTC
. | TRBJ2-1 | . | TRBV19 | CASSAGLIYNEQFF | TGTGCCAGTAGTGCGGGACTTATCTACAATGAGCAGTTCTTC
TRBD2 | TRBJ2-1 | . | TRBV14 | CASSQVAGGHYNEQFF | TGTGCCAGCAGCCAAGTGGCGGGGGGCCATTACAATGAGCAGTTCTTC
TRBD1 | TRBJ2-7 | . | TRBV11-2 | CASLRDRGYEQYF | TGTGCCAGCCTCCGGGACAGAGGGTACGAGCAGTACTTC
. | TRBJ2-3 | . | TRBV15 | CATRGRGGTDTQYF | TGTGCCACCAGGGGGAGGGGGGGCACAGATACGCAGTATTTT
. | TRBJ2-1 | . | TRBV7-6 | CASSLDPIGEQFF | TGTGCCAGCAGCTTAGACCCCATCGGGGAGCAGTTCTTC
. | TRBJ2-2 | many | TRBV4-3 | CASSRGDKHTGELFF | TGCGCCAGCAGCCGGGGAGACAAACACACCGGGGAGCTGTTTTTT
TRBD1 | TRBJ2-1 | . | TRBV15 | CATSRGSRDRGDLNEQFF | TGTGCCACCAGCAGAGGCTCCCGGGACAGGGGTGATTTGAATGAGCAGTTCTTC
. | TRBJ1-2 | . | TRBV25-1 | CASSEYTPYGYTF | TGTGCCAGCAGTGAATATACCCCCTATGGCTACACCTTC
TRBD2 | TRBJ2-5 | . | TRBV20-1 | CSAERGETQYF | TGCAGTGCCGAGCGGGGAGAGACCCAGTACTTC
. | TRBJ2-5 | few | TRBV7-9 | CASSWTSQETQYF | TGTGCCAGTAGTTGGACCTCACAAGAGACCCAGTACTTC
. | TRBJ2-5 | . | TRBV7-2 | CASSLRQQETQYF | TGTGCCAGCAGCTTACGACAGCAAGAGACCCAGTACTTC
TRBD2 | TRBJ2-3 | few | TRBV9 | CASSVDREGPSTDTQYF | TGTGCCAGCAGCGTCGACCGGGAGGGCCCTAGCACAGATACGCAGTATTTT
TRBD2 | TRBJ2-3 | . | TRBV15 | CATSSSSGVPTDTQYF | TGTGCCACCAGCAGTTCTAGCGGAGTCCCCACAGATACGCAGTATTTT
TRBD2 | TRBJ2-7 | . | TRBV20-1 | CSASQGTSGTYEQYF | TGCAGTGCTAGCCAAGGGACTAGCGGCACCTACGAGCAGTACTTC
TRBD1 | TRBJ2-7 | few | TRBV2 | CASSEQGASYEQYF | TGTGCCAGCTCCGAACAGGGGGCCTCCTACGAGCAGTACTTC
. | TRBJ1-1 | . | TRBV5-1 | CASSSGVGHTEAFF | TGCGCCAGCAGCTCCGGGGTAGGGCACACTGAAGCTTTCTTT
. | TRBJ1-1 | . | TRBV7-9 | CASSLGIGPGTEAFF | TGTGCCAGCAGCTTAGGGATAGGGCCGGGCACTGAAGCTTTCTTT
TRBD1 | TRBJ2-7 | . | TRBV7-3 | CASSLMGQGGDEQYF | TGTGCCAGCAGCTTAATGGGACAGGGGGGCGACGAGCAGTACTTC
. | TRBJ1-2 | many | TRBV5-8 | CASSLVQPYGYTF | TGTGCCAGCAGCTTGGTACAGCCCTATGGCTACACCTTC
TRBD1 | TRBJ2-7 | . | TRBV6-5 | CASSSGQGVDEQYF | TGTGCCAGCAGTTCGGGACAGGGAGTGGACGAGCAGTACTTC
. | TRBJ2-2 | . | TRBV2 | CASSEDSGRTGELFF | TGTGCCAGCAGTGAGGACAGTGGGAGGACCGGGGAGCTGTTTTTT
. | TRBJ1-1 | . | TRBV2 | CASSILGTKTEAFF | TGTGCCAGCAGTATTCTCGGGACGAAAACTGAAGCTTTCTTT
. | TRBJ2-6 | many | TRBV9 | CASSFTRASTGSGANVLTF | TGTGCCAGCAGCTTCACGAGGGCATCCACGGGCTCTGGGGCCAACGTCCTGACTTTC
TRBD1 | TRBJ2-7 | few | TRBV7-9 | CASSSDRLSYEQYF | TGTGCCAGCAGCTCGGACAGGCTATCCTACGAGCAGTACTTC